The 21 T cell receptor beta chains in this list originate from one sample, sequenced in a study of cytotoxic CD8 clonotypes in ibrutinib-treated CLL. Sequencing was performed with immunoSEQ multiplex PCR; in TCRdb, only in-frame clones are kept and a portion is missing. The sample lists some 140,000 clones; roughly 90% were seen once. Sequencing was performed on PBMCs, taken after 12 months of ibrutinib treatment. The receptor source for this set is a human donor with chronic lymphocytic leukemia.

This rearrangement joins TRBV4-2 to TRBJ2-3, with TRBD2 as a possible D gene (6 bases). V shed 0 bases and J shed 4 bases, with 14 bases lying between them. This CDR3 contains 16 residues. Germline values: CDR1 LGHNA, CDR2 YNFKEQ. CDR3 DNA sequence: TGTGCCAGCAGCCAAGAGCCAGCGGGTAACGCAGATACGCAGTATTTT. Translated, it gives CASSQEPAGNADTQYF.

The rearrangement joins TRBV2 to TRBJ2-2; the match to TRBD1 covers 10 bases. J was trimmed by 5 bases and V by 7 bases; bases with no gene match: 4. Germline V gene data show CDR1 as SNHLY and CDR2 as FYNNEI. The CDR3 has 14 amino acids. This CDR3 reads CASTWTGGTGELFF. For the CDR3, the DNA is TGTGCCAGCACCTGGACAGGGGGGACCGGGGAGCTGTTTTTT.

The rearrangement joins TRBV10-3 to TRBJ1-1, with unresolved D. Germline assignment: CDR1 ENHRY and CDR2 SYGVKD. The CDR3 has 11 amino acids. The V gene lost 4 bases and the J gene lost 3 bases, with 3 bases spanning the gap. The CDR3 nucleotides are TGTGCCATCAGTGCCGACACTGAAGCTTTCTTT. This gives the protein CAISADTEAFF.

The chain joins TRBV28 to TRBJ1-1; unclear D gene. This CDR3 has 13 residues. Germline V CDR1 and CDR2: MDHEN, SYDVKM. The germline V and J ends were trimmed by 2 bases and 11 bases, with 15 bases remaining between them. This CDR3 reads CASSLPPRDEAFF. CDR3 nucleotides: TGTGCCAGCAGTTTACCCCCCCGGGATGAGGCTTTCTTT.

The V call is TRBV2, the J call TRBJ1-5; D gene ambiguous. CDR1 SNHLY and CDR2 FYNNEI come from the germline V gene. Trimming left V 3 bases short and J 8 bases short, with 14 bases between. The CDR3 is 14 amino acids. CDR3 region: CASSDSRVREPQHF. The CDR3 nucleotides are TGTGCCAGCAGTGACTCACGGGTTCGGGAGCCCCAGCATTTT.

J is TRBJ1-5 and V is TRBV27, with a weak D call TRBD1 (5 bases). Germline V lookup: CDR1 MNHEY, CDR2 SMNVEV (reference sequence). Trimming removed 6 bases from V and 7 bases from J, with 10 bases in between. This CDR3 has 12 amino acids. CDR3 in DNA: TGTGCCAGCAGCCAGGGAAGCCAGCCCCAGCATTTT. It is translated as CASSQGSQPQHF.

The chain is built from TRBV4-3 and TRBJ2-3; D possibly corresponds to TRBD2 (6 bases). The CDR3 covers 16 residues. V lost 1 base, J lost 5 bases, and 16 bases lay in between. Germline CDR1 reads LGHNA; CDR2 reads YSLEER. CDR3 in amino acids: CASSQGRVGLKDTQYF. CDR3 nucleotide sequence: TGCGCCAGCAGCCAAGGCAGGGTGGGACTGAAAGATACGCAGTATTTT.

CDR3 in amino acids: CAISAGRGYNEQFF. CDR3 in DNA: TGTGCCATCAGTGCTGGGAGGGGGTACAATGAGCAGTTCTTC. The J gene is TRBJ2-1, the V gene TRBV10-3; perhaps TRBD2 as D (7 bases). The CDR3 runs 14 residues. Trimming cost V 4 bases and J 4 bases, with 11 bases left between them. Germline CDR1 ENHRY, CDR2 SYGVKD.

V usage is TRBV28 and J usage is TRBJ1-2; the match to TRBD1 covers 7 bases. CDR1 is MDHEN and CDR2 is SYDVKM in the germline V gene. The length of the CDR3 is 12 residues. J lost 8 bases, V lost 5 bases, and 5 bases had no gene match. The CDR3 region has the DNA TGTGCCAGCAGTGGCACAGGGGCGGGCTACACCTTC. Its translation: CASSGTGAGYTF.

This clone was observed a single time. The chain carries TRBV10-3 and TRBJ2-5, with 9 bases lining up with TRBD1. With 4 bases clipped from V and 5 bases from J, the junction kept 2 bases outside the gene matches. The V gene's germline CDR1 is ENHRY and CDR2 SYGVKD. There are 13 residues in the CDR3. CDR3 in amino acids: CAISGDRDETQYF. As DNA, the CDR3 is TGTGCCATCAGTGGGGACAGGGATGAGACCCAGTACTTC.

CDR3 bases: TGCGCCAGCTACTCAGTGGGGCAGGAGACCCAGTACTTC. Its protein product is CASYSVGQETQYF. This chain uses TRBV5-1 with TRBJ2-5; maybe TRBD1 (5 bases). The germline gives CDR1 SGHRS, CDR2 YFSETQ. Deletions cut 7 bases from V and 5 bases from J, with 15 bases between. The CDR3 covers 13 residues. Filled out from reference TRBV5-1 and TRBJ2-5, the complete variable domain reads KAGVTQTPRYLIKTRGQQVTLSCSPISGHRSVSWYQQTPGQGLQFLFEYFSETQRNKGNFPGRFSGRQFSNSRSEMNVSTLELGDSALYLCASYSVGQETQYFGPGTRLLVL.

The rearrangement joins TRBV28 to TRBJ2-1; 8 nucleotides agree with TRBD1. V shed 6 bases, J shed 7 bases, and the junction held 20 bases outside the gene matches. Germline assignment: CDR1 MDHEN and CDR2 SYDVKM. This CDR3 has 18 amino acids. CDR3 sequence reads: CASRSGTGTFLGLNEQFF. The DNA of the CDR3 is TGTGCCAGCAGATCCGGGACAGGAACATTTTTAGGGCTTAATGAGCAGTTCTTC.

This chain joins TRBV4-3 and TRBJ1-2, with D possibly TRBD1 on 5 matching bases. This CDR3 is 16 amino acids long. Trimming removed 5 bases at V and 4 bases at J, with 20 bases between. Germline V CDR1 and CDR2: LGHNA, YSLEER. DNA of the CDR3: TGCGCCAGCAGCAAACAAACTATACAGGTTTCCTATGGCTACACCTTC. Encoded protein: CASSKQTIQVSYGYTF.

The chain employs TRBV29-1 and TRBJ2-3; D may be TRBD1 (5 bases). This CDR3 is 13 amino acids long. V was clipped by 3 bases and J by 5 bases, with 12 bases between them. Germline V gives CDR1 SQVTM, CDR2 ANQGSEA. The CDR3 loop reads CSVESVRGDTQYF. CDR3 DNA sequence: TGCAGCGTTGAGTCGGTAAGGGGAGATACGCAGTATTTT.

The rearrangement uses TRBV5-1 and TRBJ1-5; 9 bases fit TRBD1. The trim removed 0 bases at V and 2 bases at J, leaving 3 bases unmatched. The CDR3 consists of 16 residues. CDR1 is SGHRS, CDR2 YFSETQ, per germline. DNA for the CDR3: TGCGCCAGCAGCTTGGGGGACAGGGCTGGCAATCAGCCCCAGCATTTT. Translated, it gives CASSLGDRAGNQPQHF.

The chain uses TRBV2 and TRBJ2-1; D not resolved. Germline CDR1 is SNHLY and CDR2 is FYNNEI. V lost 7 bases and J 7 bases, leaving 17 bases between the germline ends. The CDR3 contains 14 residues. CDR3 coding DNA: TGTGCCAGCAAAGTACTAAGGTCTACAAATGAGCAGTTCTTC. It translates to CASKVLRSTNEQFF.

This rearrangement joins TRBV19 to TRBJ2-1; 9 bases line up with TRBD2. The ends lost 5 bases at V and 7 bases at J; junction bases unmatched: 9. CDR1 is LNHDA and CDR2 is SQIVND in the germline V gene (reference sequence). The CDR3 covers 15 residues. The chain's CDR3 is CASSGGAGGGNEQFF. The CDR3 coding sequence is TGTGCCAGTAGTGGAGGAGCGGGAGGTGGGAATGAGCAGTTCTTC.

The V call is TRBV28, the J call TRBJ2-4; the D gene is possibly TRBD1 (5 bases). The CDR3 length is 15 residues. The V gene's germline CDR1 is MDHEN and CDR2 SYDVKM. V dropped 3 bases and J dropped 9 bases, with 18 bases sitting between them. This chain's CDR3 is CASSFVPGREGIQYF. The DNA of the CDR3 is TGTGCCAGCAGTTTTGTCCCTGGCAGGGAAGGCATTCAGTACTTC.

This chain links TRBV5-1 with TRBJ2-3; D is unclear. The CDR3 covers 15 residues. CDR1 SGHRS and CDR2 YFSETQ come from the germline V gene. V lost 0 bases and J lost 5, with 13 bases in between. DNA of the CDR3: TGCGCCAGCAGCTTGGTGTCGGTTGGGGTAGATACGCAGTATTTT. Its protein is CASSLVSVGVDTQYF.

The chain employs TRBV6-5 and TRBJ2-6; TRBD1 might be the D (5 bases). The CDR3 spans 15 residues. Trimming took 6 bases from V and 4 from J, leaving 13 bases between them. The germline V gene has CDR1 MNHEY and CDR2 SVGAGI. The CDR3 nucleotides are TGTGCCAGCAGACGACAGTTGCTGGGGGCCAACGTCCTGACTTTC. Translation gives CASRRQLLGANVLTF.

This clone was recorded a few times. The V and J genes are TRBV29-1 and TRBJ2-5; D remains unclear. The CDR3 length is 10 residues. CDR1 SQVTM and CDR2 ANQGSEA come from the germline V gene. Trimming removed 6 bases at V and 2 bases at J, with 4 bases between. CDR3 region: CSVIQETQYF. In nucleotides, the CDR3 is TGCAGCGTAATACAAGAGACCCAGTACTTC.